Below are 30 T cell receptor beta chains sequenced from a single sample in a study of blood T cell repertoires in COVID-19. This table comes from immunoSEQ multiplex PCR, and its TCRdb copy is limited to in-frame clones, with some not included. The sample shows more than 90,000 clones, more than 80% of them seen only once. Material: peripheral blood. These receptors originate from a human donor in a cohort sampled during active COVID-19.

This sequence joins TRBV5-1 and TRBJ2-5; D may be TRBD1 (5 bases). The CDR3 loop spans 14 amino acids. Germline loops: CDR1 SGHRS, CDR2 YFSETQ. Trimming took 0 bases from V and 2 from J, leaving 8 bases between them. CDR3 nucleotides: TGCGCCAGCAGCTTGGGTGGGGCACAAGAGACCCAGTACTTC. This sequence encodes CASSLGGAQETQYF.

The rearrangement joins TRBV5-1 to TRBJ2-7; a weak D match, TRBD2 (5 bases). V was trimmed by 4 bases and J by 2 bases, leaving 16 bases between them. Germline V lookup: CDR1 SGHRS, CDR2 YFSETQ. CDR3 length equals 15 residues. The DNA of the CDR3 is TGCGCCAGCAGCCCAGGCGGACGGGGAGCCTACGAGCAGTACTTC. Amino acids: CASSPGGRGAYEQYF.

The J gene is TRBJ2-7, the V gene TRBV21-1; TRBD2 is taken as the D call from the table, unchecked against the DNA. TRBV21-1 is flagged as a pseudogene. The CDR3 contains 17 residues. The CDR3 loop reads CASSTHAIRVLSYEQYF. The CDR3 DNA reads TGTGCCAGCAGCACTCACGCTATTCGGGTCCTCTCCTACGAGCAGTACTTC.

The chain uses TRBV7-6 and TRBJ2-1, with D possibly matching TRBD2 (6 bases). The germline gives CDR1 SGHVS, CDR2 FNYEAQ. The CDR3 contains 16 residues. Trimming shortened V by 0 bases and J by 4 bases, and 13 bases separated the two germline ends. The chain's CDR3 is CASSLAGDFQYNEQFF. CDR3 sequence (DNA): TGTGCCAGCAGCTTAGCCGGGGACTTCCAGTACAATGAGCAGTTCTTC.

The V call is TRBV12-3 or TRBV12-4, the J call TRBJ2-2; a possible D gene is TRBD2 (5 bases). V was clipped by 6 bases and J by 6 bases, with 11 bases between them. The CDR3 is made up of 13 amino acids. The CDR3 region is CASRPAGPGELFF. The CDR3 DNA is TGTGCCAGCAGACCCGCGGGCCCCGGGGAGCTGTTTTTT.

The rearrangement uses TRBV19 and TRBJ1-1; no firm D call. This CDR3 is built from 14 residues. The germline V gene has CDR1 LNHDA and CDR2 SQIVND (reference sequence). The ends were cut back, 2 bases at V and 1 base at J, with 8 bases in the middle. CDR3 sequence: CASSINAGNTEAFF. The DNA of the CDR3 is TGTGCCAGTAGTATAAACGCAGGGAACACTGAAGCTTTCTTT. Supplemented by reference TRBV19 and TRBJ1-1, the full variable domain reads DGGITQSPKYLFRKEGQNVTLSCEQNLNHDAMYWYRQDPGQGLRLIYYSQIVNDFQKGDIAEGYSVSREKKESFPLTVTSAQKNPTAFYLCASSINAGNTEAFFGQGTRLTVV.

The chain has TRBV5-8 and TRBJ1-5, with D perhaps TRBD1 (5 bases). The germline gives CDR1 SGHTS, CDR2 YDEGEE. This CDR3 is 15 amino acids long. V gave up 0 bases and J gave up 7 bases, with 14 bases separating them. CDR3 sequence reads: CASSLVMPGVQPQHF. The CDR3 DNA follows: TGTGCCAGCAGCTTGGTCATGCCGGGGGTGCAGCCCCAGCATTTT.

This clone was seen only a few times. The chain employs TRBV12-2 and TRBJ1-5; TRBD1, the D gene given by the table, was not confirmed from the DNA. TRBV12-2 is a pseudogene locus. The CDR3 loop spans 16 amino acids. The CDR3 region has the DNA TGTGCAAGTCGCTTAGCTCCGGGACAGCGCAATCAGCCCCAGCATTTT. As protein: CASRLAPGQRNQPQHF.

The CDR3 DNA sequence: TGCGCCAGCAGCCCGACAGGGGGCGCGTGGTATGGCTACACCTTC. As protein: CASSPTGGAWYGYTF. The V and J genes are TRBV4-3 and TRBJ1-2; TRBD1 agrees at 10 bases. J was trimmed by 5 bases and V by 4 bases; bases with no gene match: 7. The CDR3 has 15 amino acids. Per germline, CDR1 LGHNA and CDR2 YSLEER.

The V call is TRBV7-2, the J call TRBJ1-2; maybe TRBD1 (5 bases). The CDR3 consists of 14 residues. Germline loops: CDR1 SGHTA, CDR2 FQGNSA. The V end lost 5 bases, the J end lost 1 base, and 11 bases lay between the germline ends. CDR3 sequence reads: CASSPKGYNYGYTF. CDR3 coding DNA: TGTGCCAGCAGCCCGAAGGGGTATAACTATGGCTACACCTTC.

This chain uses TRBV28 with TRBJ2-7; 9 bases agree with TRBD2. The CDR3 is 15 amino acids. Germline-derived CDR1 and CDR2 are MDHEN and SYDVKM. V was clipped by 3 bases and J by 2 bases; unmatched bases: 5. CDR3 protein: CASSFLAGITYEQYF. Written as DNA, the CDR3 is TGTGCCAGCAGTTTTCTAGCGGGAATAACCTACGAGCAGTACTTC.

This chain links TRBV11-3 with TRBJ2-7, with 8 positions matching TRBD1. The J segment lost 2 bases and the V segment lost 5 bases, leaving 5 bases of the junction unmatched. Germline V gives CDR1 SGHNT, CDR2 YENEEA. The CDR3 covers 14 residues. CDR3 loop: CASSLNRGAYEQYF. The CDR3 region has the DNA TGTGCCAGCAGCCTAAACAGGGGGGCCTACGAGCAGTACTTC.

A single count supports this clone. CDR3: CASSTGTGYLVTGELFF. CDR3 nucleotides: TGTGCCAGCAGCACCGGGACAGGGTATTTGGTAACCGGGGAGCTGTTTTTT. This chain uses TRBV5-8 with TRBJ2-2; TRBD1 agrees at 9 bases. In germline, CDR1 is SGHTS, CDR2 YDEGEE. V lost 4 bases and J lost 5; bases outside the gene matches: 12. The CDR3 spans 17 residues.

The chain couples TRBV10-1 to TRBJ2-1, with TRBD2 identical over 11 bases. In germline, CDR1 is WNHNN, CDR2 SYGVQD (reference sequence). J gave up 6 bases and V 5 bases, and 6 bases lay outside the gene matches. This CDR3 has 15 residues. The CDR3 bases are TGCGCCAGCAGTACCGGGACTAGCGGACCCAATGAGCAGTTCTTC. This encodes CASSTGTSGPNEQFF.

This clone showed up just a few times. The chain carries TRBV6-6 and TRBJ2-2; weak D call: TRBD1 (6 bases). This CDR3 spans 14 amino acids. CDR1 is MNHNY and CDR2 is SVGAGI in the germline V gene (reference sequence). The V gene lost 0 bases and the J gene lost 8 bases, with 10 bases spanning the gap. The CDR3 is CASSYSNRVGELFF. DNA of the CDR3: TGTGCCAGCAGTTACTCCAACAGGGTTGGGGAGCTGTTTTTT.

A few counts support this clone. The chain carries TRBV28 and TRBJ2-1; possible D gene TRBD2, 5 bases. V was shortened by 7 bases and J by 6 bases, with 19 bases between the two germline ends. CDR1 is MDHEN and CDR2 is SYDVKM in the germline V gene. The CDR3 totals 15 residues. The CDR3 loop reads CASTLGGLRFNEQFF. The CDR3 nucleotides are TGTGCCAGCACCCTAGGCGGGCTGAGATTCAATGAGCAGTTCTTC.

The rearrangement uses TRBV29-1 and TRBJ1-2; 7 nucleotides align to TRBD1. V shed 7 bases, J shed 4 bases, and the junction held 9 bases outside the gene matches. Looked up from germline, CDR1 is SQVTM and CDR2 is ANQGSEA. The length of the CDR3 is 13 residues. As DNA, the CDR3 is TGCAGCGCTAAGACAGGGCTATTCTATGGCTACACCTTC. Translating it yields CSAKTGLFYGYTF.

This clone has just one count. The chain couples TRBV18 to TRBJ1-2; possibly TRBD1 for D (6 bases). The V gene's germline CDR1 is KGHSH and CDR2 LQKENI. The CDR3 consists of 15 residues. V shed 2 bases and J shed 4 bases, with 14 bases lying between them. CDR3 sequence reads: CASSPTGNNLYGYTF. DNA of the CDR3: TGTGCCAGCTCACCAACAGGGAATAACCTCTATGGCTACACCTTC. The variable domain in full, completed from reference TRBV18 and TRBJ1-2, reads NAGVMQNPRHLVRRRGQEARLRCSPMKGHSHVYWYRQLPEEGLKFMVYLQKENIIDESGMPKERFSAEFPKEGPSILRIQQVVRGDSAAYFCASSPTGNNLYGYTFGSGTRLTVV.

This chain's CDR3 is CASRGSGSNTGELFF. The CDR3 nucleotides are TGCGCCAGCAGGGGTAGCGGGAGTAACACCGGGGAGCTGTTTTTT. The chain carries TRBV5-1 and TRBJ2-2; 9 bases fit TRBD2. CDR3 length equals 15 residues. Germline-derived CDR1 and CDR2 are SGHRS and YFSETQ. V shed 5 bases and J 2 bases; nucleotides not matched to a gene: 4.

The sample holds a few counts of this clone. The chain recombines TRBV10-3 with TRBJ1-1; D not resolved. This CDR3 spans 13 amino acids. Germline CDR1 is ENHRY and CDR2 is SYGVKD. V was cut by 1 base and J by 3 bases, with 6 bases left in between. The CDR3, as DNA: TGTGCCATCAGTGAGTACAGTTACACTGAAGCTTTCTTT. It specifies CAISEYSYTEAFF.

V usage is TRBV27 and J usage is TRBJ1-5; 9 bases map to TRBD1. Germline V lookup: CDR1 MNHEY, CDR2 SMNVEV (reference sequence). Trimming removed 5 bases from V and 11 bases from J; junction bases left unmatched: 13. The CDR3 has 15 residues. The CDR3 nucleotides read TGTGCCAGCAGTGGGCCGGGACAGGGTAAGAGGGCCCAGCATTTT. Residues: CASSGPGQGKRAQHF.

The chain carries TRBV11-3 and TRBJ2-2, with 13 nucleotides matching TRBD2. Per germline, CDR1 SGHNT and CDR2 YENEEA. The CDR3 has 16 amino acids. V gave up 5 bases and J gave up 7 bases; unmatched junction bases: 7. The CDR3 here is CASSPLAGGPVGELFF. The CDR3, as DNA: TGTGCCAGCAGCCCACTAGCGGGGGGGCCAGTCGGGGAGCTGTTTTTT.

The rearrangement uses TRBV6-5 and TRBJ2-1; 10 nucleotides agree with TRBD1. The CDR3 is 16 residues long. V trimming: 4 bases; J trimming: 7 bases; junction bases outside the gene matches: 10. From germline, CDR1 is MNHEY and CDR2 SVGAGI. The CDR3 loop reads CASSFDRGPTTNEQFF. CDR3 nucleotide sequence: TGTGCCAGCAGTTTCGACAGGGGGCCTACGACAAATGAGCAGTTCTTC.

The CDR3 here is CASSFELAGLTYEQYF. In nucleotides, the CDR3 is TGTGCCAGCAGTTTTGAACTAGCGGGACTCACCTACGAGCAGTACTTC. This sequence joins TRBV28 and TRBJ2-7; 10 nucleotides agree with TRBD2. V lost 3 bases and J lost 2; bases outside the gene matches: 7. The CDR3 is 16 residues long. Per germline, CDR1 MDHEN and CDR2 SYDVKM.

This clone has a single count. The J gene is TRBJ1-3, the V gene TRBV27; D is unresolved. Per the germline V gene, CDR1 is MNHEY and CDR2 is SMNVEV (reference sequence). The CDR3 extends over 11 amino acids. V was shortened by 6 bases and J by 4 bases, with 4 bases between the two germline ends. In DNA, the CDR3 is TGTGCCAGCAGACTAGGAAACACCATATATTTT. It codes for CASRLGNTIYF.

CDR3: CAWSQEEALHF. DNA for the CDR3: TGTGCCTGGAGTCAGGAGGAGGCCCTCCACTTT. The V and J genes are TRBV30 and TRBJ1-6; D call uncertain. Germline V gene data show CDR1 as GTSNPN and CDR2 as SVGIG (reference sequence). This CDR3 spans 11 amino acids. The V gene lost 2 bases and the J gene lost 14 bases, with 10 bases spanning the gap.

This clone was found once. The V call is TRBV5-6, the J call TRBJ2-7, with TRBD2 identical over 14 bases. The CDR3 extends over 14 amino acids. Trimming at V came to 3 bases and at J to 9 bases, leaving 5 bases not matched to a gene. In germline, CDR1 is SGHDT, CDR2 YYEEEE. The CDR3 nucleotides are TGTGCCAGCAGCTCGGGACTAGCGGGAGCTCTGCAGTACTTC. Its translation: CASSSGLAGALQYF.

The chain joins TRBV11-2 to TRBJ2-1, with 8 bases aligning to TRBD2. The CDR3 has 15 residues. CDR1 and CDR2 (germline): SGHAT, FQNNGV. V shed 5 bases and J 5 bases; nucleotides not matched to a gene: 8. CDR3 sequence reads: CASSPSGGGHNEQFF. The CDR3 DNA is TGTGCCAGCAGCCCAAGCGGGGGAGGCCACAATGAGCAGTTCTTC.

This clone was recorded a few times. Here the CDR3 DNA reads TGTGCCAGCCACCTGGGGCAGGGCCGTAGCTCTGGGGCCAACGTCCTGACTTTC. This codes for CASHLGQGRSSGANVLTF. This chain connects TRBV19 to TRBJ2-6; weak D call: TRBD1 (5 bases). The length of the CDR3 is 18 residues. The V and J ends lost 9 bases and 0 bases respectively, with 21 bases between them. The germline gives CDR1 LNHDA, CDR2 SQIVND (reference sequence).

The chain couples TRBV19 to TRBJ1-4; D is perhaps TRBD1 (6 bases). Germline V gives CDR1 LNHDA, CDR2 SQIVND (reference sequence). The V and J ends lost 5 bases and 4 bases respectively, with 17 bases between them. The CDR3 consists of 16 residues. The CDR3 DNA follows: TGTGCCAGTAGTGCTAATAAGGACAGAATTAATGAAAAACTGTTTTTT. Protein sequence: CASSANKDRINEKLFF.